A selection of T cell receptor beta chains follows, all from one sample in a study of cytomegalovirus exposure and HLA in healthy donors. Repertoires were generated with immunoSEQ multiplex PCR, while TCRdb's copy carries only in-frame clones and drops some. The repertoire includes more than 85,000 clones, about 95% of them detected once, and roughly 0.82% sits in the top ten. What was sequenced was PBMCs. The origin of the receptors is a woman younger than 35 in good health and CMV-seronegative. Each CDR3 is given with its conserved first and last residue. Fields, in order: V gene, clone size, D gene, J gene, CDR3 DNA, CDR3 protein. The D gene is left open where the match is weak. Expanded clones are given a class, and other clones once, few, many or no size at all.

V: TRBV19; size: .; D: .; J: TRBJ1-5; DNA: TGTGCCAGTAGTATAGGACAGTATAGCAATCAGCCCCAGCATTTT; CDR3: CASSIGQYSNQPQHF
V: TRBV2; size: .; D: .; J: TRBJ1-1; DNA: TGTGCCAGCAGTGGGGACATAAACACTGAAGCTTTCTTT; CDR3: CASSGDINTEAFF
V: TRBV2; size: few; D: .; J: TRBJ1-6; DNA: TGTGCCAGCAGATCGACGGGGTCACCCCTCCACTTT; CDR3: CASRSTGSPLHF
V: TRBV11-2; size: .; D: .; J: TRBJ1-5; DNA: TGTGCCAGCAGCTTAGTCGGACAGACCGAGGAGCCCCAGCATTTT; CDR3: CASSLVGQTEEPQHF
V: TRBV10-3; size: .; D: .; J: TRBJ2-1; DNA: TGTGCCATCAGAGCTAGCGAAAGCTCCTACAATGAGCAGTTCTTC; CDR3: CAIRASESSYNEQFF
V: TRBV18; size: once; D: TRBD1; J: TRBJ1-1; DNA: TGTGCCAGCTCACCACCGGGACAGGAAGCTTTCTTT; CDR3: CASSPPGQEAFF
V: TRBV6-5; size: .; D: TRBD1; J: TRBJ2-7; DNA: TGTGCCAGCAGTTACTCGATAGCAGGGGGCATCAACGAGCAGTACTTC; CDR3: CASSYSIAGGINEQYF
V: TRBV5-1; size: .; D: TRBD2; J: TRBJ2-1; DNA: TGCGCCAGCAGCTTGGTGCTAGCGGGGTACGACACTGAGCAGTTCTTC; CDR3: CASSLVLAGYDTEQFF
V: TRBV10-3; size: .; D: TRBD2; J: TRBJ2-3; DNA: TGTGCCATCCAGACTAGCGGGGGAACAGATACGCAGTATTTT; CDR3: CAIQTSGGTDTQYF
V: TRBV30; size: .; D: .; J: TRBJ2-3; DNA: TGTGCCTGGAGTGATGAGGCAGATACGCAGTATTTT; CDR3: CAWSDEADTQYF
V: TRBV6-5; size: .; D: .; J: TRBJ1-1; DNA: TGTGCCAGCAGCCCCCGTATAAACACTGAAGCTTTCTTT; CDR3: CASSPRINTEAFF
V: TRBV6-1; size: .; D: TRBD2; J: TRBJ2-7; DNA: TGTGCCAGCAGTGGCTCACGGAGCGGGAGGAACCTCTACGAGCAGTACTTC; CDR3: CASSGSRSGRNLYEQYF
V: TRBV5-4; size: .; D: TRBD2; J: TRBJ2-1; DNA: TGTGCCAGCAGCTTCGGGCAGCGGGGCTACAATGAGCAGTTCTTC; CDR3: CASSFGQRGYNEQFF
V: TRBV27; size: .; D: TRBD1; J: TRBJ1-5; DNA: TGTGCCAGCAGTCCTGGGACAGGGGCACGGCAGCCCCAGCATTTT; CDR3: CASSPGTGARQPQHF
V: TRBV5-5; size: .; D: TRBD1; J: TRBJ1-1; DNA: TGTGCCAGCAGCTTCCGGGACAGAGAAATAAACACTGAAGCTTTCTTT; CDR3: CASSFRDREINTEAFF
V: TRBV27; size: .; D: TRBD1; J: TRBJ1-2; DNA: TGTGCCAGTACTGACTGGACAGGGGTGGAAGGCTCTGGCTACACCTTC; CDR3: CASTDWTGVEGSGYTF
V: TRBV27; size: .; D: .; J: TRBJ2-1; DNA: TGTGCCAGCAGTTTATCGTTTGCGGGGCGGGTCAATGAGCAGTTCTTC; CDR3: CASSLSFAGRVNEQFF